The TCR beta chain described here comes from a study of CD8 T cells in ankylosing spondylitis. MiXCR, run by TCRdb on the 5' RACE reads, gives a single entry per CDR3 protein. The profile covers 500,000 or so distinct CDR3 sequences, with under 5.5% appearing a single time and 3% to 4% taken by the ten largest. Ten or more counts support this clonotype. Its antigen is undetermined. Unmatched junction bases numbered 8, after V lost 3 bases and J lost 2 bases. This CDR3 is 16 amino acids long. The germline gives CDR1 DFQATT, CDR2 SNEGSKA (reference sequence). Study conclusions and caveats: A TCR beta motif of under 10 highly homologous variants seemed to mark ankylosing spondylitis blood. Significant enrichment of disease-linked clones was reported in matched ankylosing spondylitis synovial fluid.

The V and J genes are TRBV20-1 and TRBJ2-2; 8 bases agree with TRBD2. The sequence came from a male donor with ankylosing spondylitis. Sequenced sample: blood, either unsorted or a sorted T cell fraction (not recorded which). This chain's CDR3 is CSARRRVAGNTGELFF. As DNA, the CDR3 is TGCAGTGCTAGGAGACGAGTAGCGGGAAACACCGGGGAGCTGTTTTTT.